This entry lists 20 T cell receptor beta chains sequenced from one sample in a study of T cells in tuberculosis. Profiling relied on immunoSEQ multiplex PCR, and the TCRdb table lists in-frame clones only, not all of them. The data contain 30,000 to 45,000 clones, 93% of them singletons. Sequenced input: PBMCs. Receptors originate from a donor aged 10-30 years with latent tuberculosis or without tuberculosis infection.

The chain uses TRBV6-1 and TRBJ2-7, with TRBD2 matching 9 bases. Germline CDR1 reads MNHNS; CDR2 reads SASEGT. The CDR3 extends over 15 amino acids. With 7 bases clipped from V and 0 bases from J, the junction kept 7 bases outside the gene matches. CDR3 sequence reads: CASIFSGGGSYEQYF. CDR3 nucleotides: TGTGCCAGCATTTTTAGCGGGGGAGGCTCCTACGAGCAGTACTTC.

In regard to this clone: One junction end disagrees with the germline gene, perhaps due to a read error. The chain links TRBV10-1 to TRBJ1-2; TRBD1 agrees at 8 bases. Germline V gives CDR1 WNHNN, CDR2 SYGVQD (reference sequence). The CDR3 consists of 13 residues. The CDR3 sequence: CASRGGQGIQCRF. CDR3 nucleotide sequence: TGCGCCAGCAGGGGTGGACAGGGAATTCAATGCCGCTTC.

The chain links TRBV29-1 to TRBJ2-1; D uncertain. Trimming took 5 bases from V and 2 from J, leaving 10 bases between them. Germline V gives CDR1 SQVTM, CDR2 ANQGSEA. This CDR3 has 13 amino acids. CDR3 in DNA: TGCAGCGTTCATACGCTAACCTACAATGAGCAGTTCTTC. This sequence encodes CSVHTLTYNEQFF.

The chain employs TRBV11-2 and TRBJ2-1; TRBD2 might be the D (5 bases). Trimming left V 6 bases short and J 0 bases short, with 18 bases between. Germline V lookup: CDR1 SGHAT, CDR2 FQNNGV. The CDR3 loop spans 17 amino acids. CDR3 coding DNA: TGTGCCAGCAGTTCAAGGTGGGCGGGCAGCTCCTACAATGAGCAGTTCTTC. Amino acid sequence: CASSSRWAGSSYNEQFF.

Here the CDR3 reads CASSAPGTGSRNEQFF. In nucleotides, the CDR3 is TGTGCCAGCAGTGCCCCCGGGACAGGGTCTCGCAATGAGCAGTTCTTC. V usage is TRBV9 and J usage is TRBJ2-1; 9 bases agree with TRBD1. Germline trimming cut 5 bases from V and 6 bases from J; bases unmatched to any gene: 12. This CDR3 is 16 amino acids long. In germline, CDR1 is SGDLS, CDR2 YYNGEE.

This chain uses TRBV9 with TRBJ1-2, with 8 bases aligning to TRBD1. The CDR3 runs 15 residues. The trim removed 0 bases at V and 4 bases at J, leaving 5 bases unmatched. CDR1 is SGDLS and CDR2 is YYNGEE in the germline V gene. CDR3 residues: CASSVAVTGAYGYTF. CDR3 DNA: TGTGCCAGCAGCGTAGCAGTGACAGGGGCCTATGGCTACACCTTC.

The chain employs TRBV6-5 and TRBJ1-2; D might be TRBD1 (5 bases). Germline V gives CDR1 MNHEY, CDR2 SVGAGI. This CDR3 contains 14 residues. V was pared by 2 bases and J by 5 bases, with 12 bases between. Here the CDR3 DNA reads TGTGCCAGCAGTTACCGGGGGGGGAGGTATGGCTACACCTTC. It codes for CASSYRGGRYGYTF.

The genes are TRBV7-2 and TRBJ1-1; D not resolved. CDR1 and CDR2 (germline): SGHTA, FQGNSA. Trimming took off 3 bases at V and 2 bases at J, with 10 bases between the two ends. CDR3 size: 14 residues. The CDR3 protein is CASSFYHRNTEAFF. CDR3 DNA sequence: TGTGCCAGCAGCTTCTACCACCGAAACACTGAAGCTTTCTTT. The complete variable domain, with remaining parts taken from reference TRBV7-2 and TRBJ1-1, reads GAGVSQSPSNKVTEKGKDVELRCDPISGHTALYWYRQSLGQGLEFLIYFQGNSAPDKSGLPSDRFSAERTGGSVSTLTIQRTQQEDSAVYLCASSFYHRNTEAFFGQGTRLTVV.

This clone has only one observation. J is TRBJ1-2 and V is TRBV5-6; 7 bases line up with TRBD1. Per germline, CDR1 SGHDT and CDR2 YYEEEE. V shed 0 bases, J shed 3 bases, and the junction held 5 bases outside the gene matches. The CDR3 totals 15 residues. CDR3 amino acids: CASSLGGQVYYGYTF. The CDR3 coding sequence is TGTGCCAGCAGCTTGGGTGGACAGGTATACTATGGCTACACCTTC.

The V call is TRBV19, the J call TRBJ2-2; 9 bases line up with TRBD1. Germline CDR1 is LNHDA and CDR2 is SQIVND (reference sequence). The length of the CDR3 is 16 residues. The V gene end was trimmed by 1 base and the J gene end by 5 bases; junction bases not matched to a gene: 5. The CDR3 bases are TGTGCCAGTAGTATAGGTACAGGGGGCGAAACCGGGGAGCTGTTTTTT. Its protein is CASSIGTGGETGELFF.

This chain connects TRBV6-6 to TRBJ1-2, with D unresolved. Trimming removed 8 bases at V and 1 base at J, with 14 bases between. Germline CDR1 is MNHNY and CDR2 is SVGAGI (reference sequence). The CDR3 has 14 amino acids. CDR3 bases: TGTGCCAGCCGTGTGGGAGTCTATAACTATGGCTACACCTTC. It codes for CASRVGVYNYGYTF.

This clone was seen only a few times. The CDR3, as DNA: TGTGCCAGCAGTGCAGGGGGCGCAACTGATTATTCACCCCTCCACTTT. The encoded protein is CASSAGGATDYSPLHF. V usage is TRBV6-1 and J usage is TRBJ1-6, with TRBD1 matching over 8 bases. The V gene's germline CDR1 is MNHNS and CDR2 SASEGT. The V gene end was trimmed by 4 bases and the J gene end by 8 bases; junction bases not matched to a gene: 10. The length of the CDR3 is 16 residues.

The gene calls are TRBV5-4 and TRBJ1-2; D remains unclear. The CDR3 has 15 residues. Germline values: CDR1 SGHNT, CDR2 YYREEE (reference sequence). Deletions cut 0 bases from V and 2 bases from J, with 11 bases between. DNA of the CDR3: TGTGCCAGCAGCTTGGGTCCTACGATAAACTATGGCTACACCTTC. Translation gives CASSLGPTINYGYTF. The full variable domain, its missing parts supplied by reference TRBV5-4 and TRBJ1-2, is ETGVTQSPTHLIKTRGQQVTLRCSSQSGHNTVSWYQQALGQGPQFIFQYYREEENGRGNFPPRFSGLQFPNYSSELNVNALELDDSALYLCASSLGPTINYGYTFGSGTRLTVV.

This chain links TRBV5-1 with TRBJ1-2, with 7 bases lining up with TRBD1. CDR1 and CDR2 (germline): SGHRS, YFSETQ. This CDR3 has 13 amino acids. Trimming removed 0 bases from V and 6 bases from J; junction bases left unmatched: 2. In nucleotides, the CDR3 is TGCGCCAGCAGCTTGGGTCAGGGGGATGGCTACACCTTC. Residues: CASSLGQGDGYTF.

CDR3 in amino acids: CASSGDTGELFF. DNA for the CDR3: TGTGCCAGCAGCGGAGACACCGGGGAGCTGTTTTTT. The rearrangement links TRBV9 to TRBJ2-2; D is undetermined. Germline V lookup: CDR1 SGDLS, CDR2 YYNGEE. V shed 3 bases and J shed 3 bases, with 3 bases lying between them. There are 12 residues in the CDR3. Supplemented by reference TRBV9 and TRBJ2-2, the full variable domain reads DSGVTQTPKHLITATGQRVTLRCSPRSGDLSVYWYQQSLDQGLQFLIQYYNGEERAKGNILERFSAQQFPDLHSELNLSSLELGDSALYFCASSGDTGELFFGEGSRLTVL.

Points on this clone: Other DNA sequences in this sample translate to the same CDR3. V usage is TRBV19 and J usage is TRBJ2-7; 8 nucleotides align to TRBD1. Germline CDR1 is LNHDA and CDR2 is SQIVND (reference sequence). V lost 4 bases and J lost 7; bases outside the gene matches: 6. This CDR3 comprises 13 residues. The CDR3 DNA reads TGTGCCAGTAGTACTCAGGGGGCTGGGGAGCAGTACTTC. The encoded protein is CASSTQGAGEQYF.

This chain joins TRBV7-2 and TRBJ2-7; the D gene is possibly TRBD2 (7 bases). The germline gives CDR1 SGHTA, CDR2 FQGNSA. The CDR3 spans 17 residues. Deletions cut 5 bases from V and 0 bases from J, with 20 bases between. For the CDR3, the DNA is TGTGCCAGCAGCGCCCTGACGGGGGGCCACACCTCCTACGAGCAGTACTTC. Amino acids: CASSALTGGHTSYEQYF.

The genes are TRBV6-6 and TRBJ2-3; 7 bases map to TRBD1. J was trimmed by 1 base and V by 6 bases; bases with no gene match: 10. Germline V gene lookup returns CDR1 MNHNY and CDR2 SVGAGI (reference sequence). This CDR3 spans 16 amino acids. The CDR3 DNA reads as TGTGCCAGCAGCTATGGACAGGAGCGAGGCACAGATACGCAGTATTTT. It specifies CASSYGQERGTDTQYF.

The table lists this clone with a few counts. The chain uses TRBV2 and TRBJ1-2, with a weak D call TRBD1 (5 bases). CDR1 is SNHLY, CDR2 FYNNEI, per germline. The V end was cut by 6 bases, the J end by 7 bases, with 12 bases between. The CDR3 loop spans 12 amino acids. The DNA for the CDR3 is TGTGCCAGCAGGGTAGGGGTCACTGGCTACACCTTC. Protein sequence: CASRVGVTGYTF. Variable domain in full (rest from reference TRBV2 and TRBJ1-2): EPEVTQTPSHQVTQMGQEVILRCVPISNHLYFYWYRQILGQKVEFLVSFYNNEISEKSEIFDDQFSVERPDGSNFTLKIRSTKLEDSAMYFCASRVGVTGYTFGSGTRLTVV.

The chain recombines TRBV2 with TRBJ2-1; 11 bases fit TRBD2. V was clipped by 8 bases and J by 5 bases; unmatched bases: 5. The germline V gene encodes CDR1 SNHLY and CDR2 FYNNEI. The CDR3 has 14 amino acids. CDR3 nucleotides: TGTGCCAGCGCCACTAGCGGGGGAGACAATGAGCAGTTCTTC. Its protein is CASATSGGDNEQFF.